Below, 27 T cell receptor beta chains from the same sample are listed, as sequenced in a study of radiotherapy plus CTLA-4 blockade in lung cancer. Data came from immunoSEQ multiplex PCR; TCRdb stores just in-frame clones and leaves some out. The repertoire includes 30,000 to 35,000 clones, 65% to 75% of them detected once, and 3% to 5% sits in the top ten. Sequencing was performed on peripheral blood, taken from a patient treated with radiotherapy plus ipilimumab. The receptors derive from a human donor with non-small cell lung cancer who had stable disease on radiotherapy plus ipilimumab.

This clone was counted between two and nine times. V usage is TRBV18 and J usage is TRBJ2-1; 10 bases are a match to TRBD2. Germline V lookup: CDR1 KGHSH, CDR2 LQKENI. There are 15 residues in the CDR3. The V and J ends lost 0 bases and 14 bases, in that order; junction bases with no gene match: 10. CDR3 sequence (DNA): TGTGCCAGCTCACCACCACAATCCAGCGGGAGGGTGGAGTTCTTC. This sequence encodes CASSPPQSSGRVEFF.

The rearrangement links TRBV19 to TRBJ1-5; D may be TRBD1 (5 bases). The V gene lost 6 bases and the J gene lost 4 bases, with 16 bases spanning the gap. Germline V gene sequence: CDR1 LNHDA, CDR2 SQIVND (reference sequence). This CDR3 is built from 15 residues. CDR3 region: CASRNGAKGNQPQHF. As DNA, the CDR3 is TGTGCCAGTAGGAACGGGGCGAAGGGAAATCAGCCCCAGCATTTT. Drawing the rest from reference TRBV19 and TRBJ1-5, the complete variable domain is DGGITQSPKYLFRKEGQNVTLSCEQNLNHDAMYWYRQDPGQGLRLIYYSQIVNDFQKGDIAEGYSVSREKKESFPLTVTSAQKNPTAFYLCASRNGAKGNQPQHFGDGTRLSIL.

The genes are TRBV28 and TRBJ2-3; D possibly corresponds to TRBD1 (6 bases). CDR1 is MDHEN and CDR2 is SYDVKM in the germline V gene. This CDR3 has 17 amino acids. V was pared by 3 bases and J by 0 bases, with 16 bases between. The CDR3 reads CASSFGQFLVSTDTQYF. In DNA, the CDR3 is TGTGCCAGCAGTTTTGGACAGTTTCTCGTAAGCACAGATACGCAGTATTTT.

Concerning this clone: At one boundary the junction diverges from the germline segment, which might be a read error. The CDR3 sequence is CATSDPRGSGANVLTF. The CDR3 region has the DNA TGTGCCACCAGTGACCCTCGGGGCTCTGGGGCCAACGTCCTGACTTTC. The rearrangement uses TRBV10-3 and TRBJ2-6, with TRBD2 as a possible D gene (5 bases). The CDR3 extends over 16 amino acids. CDR1 ENHRY and CDR2 SYGVKD come from the germline V gene.

The V gene is TRBV5-6, the J gene TRBJ1-5; perhaps TRBD1 as D (5 bases). V was pared by 3 bases and J by 7 bases, with 20 bases between. Germline CDR1 SGHDT, CDR2 YYEEEE. The CDR3 sequence is 16 residues long. CDR3: CASSWGFSSGEQPQHF. The CDR3 nucleotides are TGTGCCAGCAGCTGGGGGTTTTCGTCTGGGGAACAGCCCCAGCATTTT.

The chain uses TRBV30 and TRBJ2-5, with no clear D. The germline V gene has CDR1 GTSNPN and CDR2 SVGIG (reference sequence). V was cut by 2 bases and J by 3 bases, with 13 bases left in between. The CDR3 consists of 14 residues. Written as DNA, the CDR3 is TGTGCCTGGAGTCGAATAGGGAAAAAAGAGACCCAGTACTTC. Protein sequence: CAWSRIGKKETQYF.

The rearrangement links TRBV7-6 to TRBJ2-3; D remains unclear. Germline V lookup: CDR1 SGHVS, CDR2 FNYEAQ. Trimming pared 0 bases from V and 4 bases from J, leaving 5 bases between. The CDR3 has 13 amino acids. This chain's CDR3 is CASSLASPDTQYF. In DNA form, the CDR3 reads TGTGCCAGCAGCTTAGCGTCGCCAGATACGCAGTATTTT. The variable domain in full, with the rest retrieved from reference TRBV7-6 and TRBJ2-3, is GAGVSQSPRYKVTKRGQDVALRCDPISGHVSLYWYRQALGQGPEFLTYFNYEAQQDKSGLPNDRFSAERPEGSISTLTIQRTEQRDSAMYRCASSLASPDTQYFGPGTRLTVL.

This chain joins TRBV7-6 and TRBJ2-3; D is uncertain. Germline CDR1 SGHVS, CDR2 FNYEAQ. V lost 5 bases and J lost 2, with 14 bases in between. The CDR3 is 15 amino acids. CDR3: CASSPRPGLTDTQYF. CDR3 in DNA: TGTGCCAGCAGCCCTAGGCCGGGTCTCACAGATACGCAGTATTTT.

The chain has TRBV6-1 and TRBJ2-7; no reliable D call. CDR1 MNHNS and CDR2 SASEGT come from the germline V gene. Trimming shortened V by 6 bases and J by 9 bases, and 24 bases separated the two germline ends. This CDR3 contains 15 residues. CDR3 nucleotide sequence: TGTGCCAGCAGATCCTCCGGTGCACCCGGCCAAGGGCAGTACTTC. It codes for CASRSSGAPGQGQYF.

This rearrangement joins TRBV5-1 to TRBJ2-5, with TRBD1 identical over 9 bases. The junction had 9 bases not matched to a gene; V was cut back by 4 bases and J by 5 bases. The CDR3 has 15 amino acids. Germline-derived CDR1 and CDR2 are SGHRS and YFSETQ. This chain's CDR3 is CASSPGQGGRETQYF. Written as DNA, the CDR3 is TGCGCCAGCAGCCCGGGACAGGGCGGTAGGGAGACCCAGTACTTC.

This CDR3 reads CASSALKTSGDTQYF. CDR3 nucleotide sequence: TGTGCCAGCAGCGCTTTAAAGACTAGCGGGGATACGCAGTATTTT. The chain couples TRBV5-4 to TRBJ2-3, with 10 bases identical to TRBD2. Germline lookup yields CDR1 SGHNT and CDR2 YYREEE (reference sequence). J gave up 6 bases and V 4 bases, and 8 bases lay outside the gene matches. This CDR3 is built from 15 residues.

This clone was found once. The CDR3 nucleotides read TGTGCCAGCAGCCAAGACAGGGGCGGCGGGGTCACTGAAGCTTTCTTT. This codes for CASSQDRGGGVTEAFF. The chain employs TRBV7-9 and TRBJ1-1, with TRBD1 matching over 8 bases. V shed 5 bases, J shed 4 bases, and the junction held 12 bases outside the gene matches. Germline assignment: CDR1 SEHNR and CDR2 FQNEAQ (reference sequence). This CDR3 is built from 16 residues.

This clone was picked up a small number of times. The chain recombines TRBV19 with TRBJ2-3, with 10 bases aligning to TRBD2. The CDR3 length is 13 residues. Germline assignment: CDR1 LNHDA and CDR2 SQIVND (reference sequence). The trim removed 10 bases at V and 5 bases at J, leaving 6 bases unmatched. The CDR3 DNA is TGTGCCATTTCTAGCGGGAGTGAAGATACGCAGTATTTT. Translation: CAISSGSEDTQYF.

The chain carries TRBV19 and TRBJ2-5; possibly TRBD1 for D (7 bases). The CDR3 totals 14 residues. Germline values: CDR1 LNHDA, CDR2 SQIVND (reference sequence). Trimming took off 3 bases at V and 5 bases at J, with 13 bases between the two ends. CDR3 amino acids: CASSMGRGEETQYF. The CDR3 nucleotides are TGTGCCAGTAGTATGGGCAGGGGGGAGGAGACCCAGTACTTC.

V gene TRBV4-3 combines with J gene TRBJ2-7; D perhaps matches TRBD1 (5 bases). Trimming left V 4 bases short and J 5 bases short, with 18 bases between. Germline V gene data show CDR1 as LGHNA and CDR2 as YSLEER. This CDR3 has 15 amino acids. The CDR3 nucleotides read TGCGCCAGCAGCCGTCGTCGCGCGACAGTCGACGAGCAGTACTTC. This gives the protein CASSRRRATVDEQYF.

V and J are TRBV5-1 and TRBJ2-7; 8 bases fit TRBD2. CDR3 length equals 13 residues. In germline, CDR1 is SGHRS, CDR2 YFSETQ. J lost 9 bases, V lost 5 bases, and 10 bases had no gene match. The CDR3 loop is CASRPGLVEGQYF. CDR3 coding DNA: TGCGCCAGCAGACCGGGACTAGTGGAGGGGCAGTACTTC.

The rearrangement joins TRBV15 to TRBJ2-7, with 11 bases identical to TRBD2. This CDR3 comprises 16 residues. The V segment lost 3 bases and the J segment 3 bases; nucleotides outside the gene matches: 7. CDR1 and CDR2 from the germline V gene are LNHNV and YYDKDF (reference sequence). CDR3 nucleotides: TGTGCCACCAGCAGTAGCGGGAGGGCGGGAAACTACGAGCAGTACTTC. It translates to CATSSSGRAGNYEQYF.

The rearrangement uses TRBV7-8 and TRBJ2-3; TRBD2 agrees at 10 bases. This CDR3 has 16 residues. V dropped 3 bases and J dropped 3; count of bases not matched to a gene: 6. Germline V gene sequence: CDR1 SGHVS, CDR2 FQNEAQ. The chain's CDR3 is CASSFGPAGGTDTQYF. Written as DNA, the CDR3 is TGTGCCAGCAGCTTCGGGCCAGCGGGAGGGACAGATACGCAGTATTTT.

The rearrangement links TRBV11-2 to TRBJ1-6; unclear D gene. CDR1 is SGHAT, CDR2 FQNNGV, per germline. This CDR3 has 14 amino acids. Trimming cost V 0 bases and J 4 bases, with 4 bases left between them. The DNA for the CDR3 is TGTGCCAGCAGCTTAGACCTTTATAATTCACCCCTCCACTTT. It codes for CASSLDLYNSPLHF.

This rearrangement joins TRBV7-2 to TRBJ2-2, with 10 bases matching TRBD1. The J segment lost 7 bases and the V segment lost 5 bases, leaving 7 bases of the junction unmatched. Germline CDR1 reads SGHTA; CDR2 reads FQGNSA. This CDR3 has 15 residues. CDR3: CASSRQGAQSGELFF. The CDR3 bases are TGTGCCAGCAGCCGACAGGGGGCCCAAAGCGGGGAGCTGTTTTTT.

This clone came up a few times. Relative to the germline gene, one junction end is altered; a read error may explain this. V is TRBV6-5 and J is TRBJ1-5; no firm D call. This CDR3 region has 13 residues. Germline lookup yields CDR1 MNHEY and CDR2 SVGAGI. The CDR3 sequence is CASSDSGNQPQHF. The CDR3 nucleotides read TGTGCCAGCAGTGACTCGGGTAATCAGCCCCAGCATTTT.

The chain is built from TRBV7-3 and TRBJ2-3; the D gene could be TRBD1 or TRBD2 (5 bases each). Trimming cost V 2 bases and J 2 bases, with 17 bases left between them. The CDR3 extends over 17 amino acids. Germline loops: CDR1 SGHTA, CDR2 FQGTGA. As DNA, the CDR3 is TGTGCCAGCAGCTTAGGGGTGAGGGGTCCCTACACAGATACGCAGTATTTT. Translating it yields CASSLGVRGPYTDTQYF. The whole variable domain, filled in from reference TRBV7-3 and TRBJ2-3, reads GAGVSQTPSNKVTEKGKYVELRCDPISGHTALYWYRQSLGQGPEFLIYFQGTGAADDSGLPNDRFFAVRPEGSVSTLKIQRTERGDSAVYLCASSLGVRGPYTDTQYFGPGTRLTVL.

By its share, this clone is medium-sized. The rearrangement uses TRBV19 and TRBJ1-2; no clear D gene. The CDR3 consists of 14 residues. The germline V gene has CDR1 LNHDA and CDR2 SQIVND (reference sequence). The ends were cut back, 3 bases at V and 4 bases at J, with 12 bases in the middle. CDR3 region: CASSIPRIRYGYTF. The DNA for the CDR3 is TGTGCCAGTAGTATCCCCAGGATCCGCTATGGCTACACCTTC.

V gene TRBV2 combines with J gene TRBJ2-1, with 11 nucleotides matching TRBD2. The CDR3 runs to 18 residues. The J segment lost 7 bases and the V segment lost 6 bases, leaving 17 bases of the junction unmatched. Per germline, CDR1 SNHLY and CDR2 FYNNEI. CDR3 in amino acids: CASSREPLAGGVGNEQFF. The CDR3 DNA reads as TGTGCCAGCAGCCGAGAACCCCTAGCGGGAGGTGTGGGGAATGAGCAGTTCTTC.

For this clone: Other DNA sequences within the sample encode an identical CDR3. This CDR3 is CASSQRTVDRGKSDTEAFF. In nucleotides, the CDR3 is TGCGCCAGCAGTCAGAGGACGGTGGACAGGGGGAAATCGGACACTGAAGCTTTCTTT. The V and J genes are TRBV23-1 and TRBJ1-1; 10 nucleotides align to TRBD1. TRBV23-1 is an open reading frame whose function is uncertain. V dropped 3 bases and J dropped 3; count of bases not matched to a gene: 16. This CDR3 is 19 amino acids long.

The chain recombines TRBV27 with TRBJ2-1; possible D gene TRBD2, 6 bases. Germline V CDR1 and CDR2: MNHEY, SMNVEV (reference sequence). The CDR3 runs 17 residues. V shed 2 bases and J shed 0 bases, with 14 bases lying between them. The DNA of the CDR3 is TGTGCCAGCAGTTTACTCTGGAGGGTCAGCTCCTACAATGAGCAGTTCTTC. Translation gives CASSLLWRVSSYNEQFF.

A note on this clone: The same CDR3 can be traced to other DNA sequences in this sample. CDR3 bases: TGCGCCAGCAGCTTGGTACTAGCGGGGGGAGAGACCCAGTACTTC. It codes for CASSLVLAGGETQYF. V gene TRBV5-1 combines with J gene TRBJ2-5, with 12 positions matching TRBD2. V was clipped by 0 bases and J by 4 bases; unmatched bases: 1. The CDR3 totals 15 residues. From germline, CDR1 is SGHRS and CDR2 YFSETQ.